This is a list of T cell receptor beta chains from one sample in a study of blood T cell repertoires in COVID-19. TCRdb's copy holds only in-frame clones and misses some; the assay was immunoSEQ multiplex PCR. The data contain approximately 380,000 clones, 85% of them singletons. Sequencing was performed on peripheral blood. The receptors derive from a woman younger than 30 with acute or convalescent COVID-19. The CDR3 runs from the conserved cysteine through the conserved F or W. D genes are given only for firm matches. Some rows mark clone size as missing; the rest say once, few, many or name a class of expanded clone.

d_gene	j_gene	v_gene	abundance	CDR3nt	CDR3aa
TRBD1	TRBJ1-1	TRBV28	NA	TGTGCCAGCTTTGCCGGGACAGACCTTCTGGGGGCTGAAGCTTTCTTT	CASFAGTDLLGAEAFF
TRBD1	TRBJ2-6	TRBV6-5	NA	TGTGCCACGGGACAGGGGGCGCCTGGGGCCAACGTCCTGACTTTC	CATGQGAPGANVLTF
NA	TRBJ1-1	TRBV6-5	NA	TGTGCCAGCGGAGACAGTCGCACTGAAGCTTTCTTT	CASGDSRTEAFF
NA	TRBJ2-3	TRBV5-5	NA	TGTGCCAGCAGCTTCCAGGCTGACACGGCCCACACAGATACGCAGTATTTT	CASSFQADTAHTDTQYF
NA	TRBJ1-1	TRBV11-2	NA	TGTGCCAGCAGCTTTAGCCGGAACACTGAAGCTTTCTTT	CASSFSRNTEAFF
TRBD1	TRBJ2-7	TRBV14	NA	TGTGCCAGCAGCCGCCTACAGGGGAACTACGAGCAGTACTTC	CASSRLQGNYEQYF
TRBD1	TRBJ2-1	TRBV6-5	NA	TGTGCCAGCAGTTACGTGACAGGGTTCCACAATGAGCAGTTCTTC	CASSYVTGFHNEQFF
TRBD1	TRBJ1-5	TRBV3-1/TRBV3-2	NA	TGTGCCAGCAGCCGGGACAGGGACGATCAGCCCCAGCATTTT	CASSRDRDDQPQHF
TRBD1	TRBJ2-3	TRBV7-9	once	TGTGCCAGCAGCTTGTGGGACAGGGACCGAGATACGCAGTATTTT	CASSLWDRDRDTQYF
TRBD2	TRBJ2-7	TRBV6-2/TRBV6-3	many	TGTGCCAGCAGTTACTCGTATGGACTAGTTTACGAGCAGTACTTC	CASSYSYGLVYEQYF
NA	TRBJ1-1	TRBV3-1/TRBV3-2	NA	TGTGCCAGCAGCCCCCTTACCAGATTCACTGAAGCTTTCTTT	CASSPLTRFTEAFF
TRBD1	TRBJ1-2	TRBV28	NA	TGTGCCAGCAGTTTGGCGACAGGGCACTATGGCTACACCTTC	CASSLATGHYGYTF
TRBD2	TRBJ2-3	TRBV3-1/TRBV3-2	NA	TGTGCCAGCAGCCAGACTACAGCGGGAGGAGATACGCAGTATTTT	CASSQTTAGGDTQYF
NA	TRBJ1-6	TRBV6-6	NA	TGTGCCAGCAGCCTCGGTAATTCACCCCTCCACTTT	CASSLGNSPLHF
NA	TRBJ2-7	TRBV24-1	NA	TGTGCCACCAGTGACCGAACTAGCTACGAGCAGTACTTC	CATSDRTSYEQYF
NA	TRBJ1-1	TRBV5-1	NA	TGCGCCAGCAGCTCTTGGTGGGGCAGACAGGACCCGAACACTGAAGCTTTCTTT	CASSSWWGRQDPNTEAFF
NA	TRBJ2-1	TRBV30	NA	TGTGCCTGGAGTGTACTCAATGAGCAGTTCTTC	CAWSVLNEQFF
NA	TRBJ2-5	TRBV6-5	NA	TGTGCCAGCAAAGATCAGACTCTCTCGGAGACCCAGTACTTC	CASKDQTLSETQYF
TRBD1	TRBJ1-2	TRBV19	NA	TGTGCCAGTTCAACCCCGGGACAGGGGGCTGGCTATGGCTACACCTTC	CASSTPGQGAGYGYTF
NA	TRBJ1-2	TRBV29-1	NA	TGCAGCGTTGAAGATGTGCCAGGTTTTGGCTACACCTTC	CSVEDVPGFGYTF
TRBD2	TRBJ2-7	TRBV7-9	NA	TGTGCCAGCAGCTCCGGGACTAGCGGGAGTACGTACGAGCAGTACTTC	CASSSGTSGSTYEQYF
TRBD1	TRBJ2-7	TRBV12-3/TRBV12-4	once	TGTGCCAGCAGTATAGACAGGGACGACGAGCAGTACTTC	CASSIDRDDEQYF
NA	TRBJ1-1	TRBV19	NA	TGTGCCAGTAGTATACCCCGCGGAGTGAACACTGAAGCTTTCTTT	CASSIPRGVNTEAFF
NA	TRBJ1-5	TRBV6-5	NA	TGTGCCAGCAGTCCTCTAGGCGGGATTAATCAGCCCCAGCATTTT	CASSPLGGINQPQHF
NA	TRBJ2-1	TRBV28	NA	TGTGCCAGCAGTTTAGTCGCTGGAGGGCGTTTACGTAATGAGCAGTTCTTC	CASSLVAGGRLRNEQFF
TRBD2	TRBJ2-1	TRBV19	NA	TGTGCCAGTAGTATATTACTAGCGGGAGGAAGTGAGCAGTTCTTC	CASSILLAGGSEQFF
NA	TRBJ2-7	TRBV2	NA	TGTGCCAGCAGTGTATCCAGGGTCGAGCAGTACTTC	CASSVSRVEQYF
NA	TRBJ2-3	TRBV6-1	NA	TGTGCCAGCAGTGAAGCGAGTACGCAGTATTTT	CASSEASTQYF
TRBD1	TRBJ2-1	TRBV24-1	NA	TGTGCCACCAGGGACCGGGACAGGGGCTACAATGAGCAGTTCTTC	CATRDRDRGYNEQFF
TRBD2	TRBJ2-1	TRBV9	NA	TGTGCCAGCAGCGCCCGGGACTACAACTACAATGAGCAGTTCTTC	CASSARDYNYNEQFF
NA	TRBJ1-1	TRBV28	once	TGTGCCAGCAGTTTAGGAACAGGTTATACTGAAGCTTTCTTT	CASSLGTGYTEAFF
TRBD1	TRBJ1-2	TRBV11-1	NA	TGTGCCAGCAGCCCAGGACAGGGGAACTATGGCTACACCTTC	CASSPGQGNYGYTF
NA	TRBJ2-5	TRBV7-9	NA	TGTGCCAGCAGCTTACTGGCCGGGGAAGAGACCCAGTACTTC	CASSLLAGEETQYF
NA	TRBJ2-2	TRBV5-1	NA	TGCGCCAGCAGCTTAACCAGAGGGCTGGTGGAGCTGTTTTTT	CASSLTRGLVELFF
NA	TRBJ2-3	TRBV10-3	NA	TGTGCCACTGAGGGGGGGACAGATACGCAGTATTTT	CATEGGTDTQYF
NA	TRBJ2-7	TRBV6-1	NA	TGTGCCAGCAGTGAAGCGGGGACTGTTTACGAGCAGTACTTC	CASSEAGTVYEQYF
NA	TRBJ2-1	TRBV29-1	NA	TGCAGCGCGTCCGGGTCCTACAATGAGCAGTTCTTC	CSASGSYNEQFF
NA	TRBJ2-5	TRBV27	NA	TGTGCCAGCAGTTTATGGCCGGGGTGGGAGACCCAGTACTTC	CASSLWPGWETQYF
NA	TRBJ1-1	TRBV5-1	NA	TGCGCCAGCAGCTTCAACGGGAACACTGAAGCTTTCTTT	CASSFNGNTEAFF
NA	TRBJ1-3	TRBV30	few	TGTGCCTGGAGCTTCAACTTGGGAAACACCATATATTTT	CAWSFNLGNTIYF
TRBD1	TRBJ2-7	TRBV6-5	NA	TGTGCCAGCAGGGGGACAGGGGGCGCTTACGAGCAGTACTTC	CASRGTGGAYEQYF
TRBD1	TRBJ1-4	TRBV6-5	NA	TGTGCCAGCAGGCGGGACAGCAATGAAAAACTGTTTTTT	CASRRDSNEKLFF
NA	TRBJ1-1	TRBV5-1	few	TGCGCCAGCAGCGCGCAGGGGTTACCCCCGGCCACTGAAGCTTTCTTT	CASSAQGLPPATEAFF
TRBD2	TRBJ2-3	TRBV2	NA	TGTGCCAGCAGGGCGACTAGCGGCGGAGGGGATACGCAGTATTTT	CASRATSGGGDTQYF
NA	TRBJ1-1	TRBV5-1	once	TGCGCCAGCAGCTTGGGAGGTTCTAAAGCTTTCTTT	CASSLGGSKAFF
NA	TRBJ2-3	TRBV5-1	NA	TGCGCCAGCAGCTTGGGGCCAGGCTCAGATACGCAGTATTTT	CASSLGPGSDTQYF
NA	TRBJ2-6	TRBV28	NA	TGTGCCAGCAGTTTAGGCAGGGCTGGGGCCAACGTCCTGACTTTC	CASSLGRAGANVLTF
TRBD2	TRBJ2-1	TRBV27	few	TGTGCCAGCAGTGCTAGCGGGGCTAACAATGAGCAGTTCTTC	CASSASGANNEQFF
NA	TRBJ2-7	TRBV19	NA	TGTGCCAGTAGTATCGGACAGTCCTACGAGCAGTACTTC	CASSIGQSYEQYF
NA	TRBJ2-7	TRBV3-1/TRBV3-2	NA	TGTGCCAGCAGTCCAGGCCGGGGGTCCTACGAGCAGTACTTC	CASSPGRGSYEQYF
NA	TRBJ2-1	TRBV5-1	NA	TGCGCCAGCAGCCGACTGGTCAATGAGCAGTTCTTC	CASSRLVNEQFF
NA	TRBJ2-2	TRBV28	NA	TGTGCCAGCGACGAGGGACTCGGCCTCACCGGGGAGCTGTTTTTT	CASDEGLGLTGELFF